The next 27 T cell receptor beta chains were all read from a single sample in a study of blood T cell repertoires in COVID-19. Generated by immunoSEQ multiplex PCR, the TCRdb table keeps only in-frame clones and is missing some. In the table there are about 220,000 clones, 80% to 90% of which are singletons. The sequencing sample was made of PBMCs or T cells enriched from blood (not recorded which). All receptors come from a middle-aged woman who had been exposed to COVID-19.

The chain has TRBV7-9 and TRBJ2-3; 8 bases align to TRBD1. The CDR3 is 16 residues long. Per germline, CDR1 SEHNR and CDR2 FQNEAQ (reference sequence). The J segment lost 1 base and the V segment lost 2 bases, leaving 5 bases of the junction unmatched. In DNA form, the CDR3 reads TGTGCCAGCAGCTTATCCTCGACAGGGGGCACAGATACGCAGTATTTT. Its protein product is CASSLSSTGGTDTQYF.

CDR3 nucleotides: TGTGCCAGCAGCAGAGGACAGGGGTATGGCTACACCTTC. Protein product: CASSRGQGYGYTF. V gene TRBV7-3 combines with J gene TRBJ1-2, with TRBD1 identical over 9 bases. Germline trimming cut 5 bases from V and 5 bases from J; bases unmatched to any gene: 3. This CDR3 has 13 residues. The germline CDR1 and CDR2 sequences are SGHTA and FQGTGA.

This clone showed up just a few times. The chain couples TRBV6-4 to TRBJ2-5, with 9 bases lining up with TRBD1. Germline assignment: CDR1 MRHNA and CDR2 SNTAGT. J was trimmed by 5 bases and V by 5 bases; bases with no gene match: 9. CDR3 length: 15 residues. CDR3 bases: TGTGCCAGCAGTACGACAGGGGGAGAGGGGGAGACCCAGTACTTC. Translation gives CASSTTGGEGETQYF.

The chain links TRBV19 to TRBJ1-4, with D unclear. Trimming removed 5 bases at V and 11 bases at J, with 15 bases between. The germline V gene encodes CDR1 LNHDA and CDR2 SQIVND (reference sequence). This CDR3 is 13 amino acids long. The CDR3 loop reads CASSSPERAKLFF. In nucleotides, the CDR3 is TGTGCCAGTAGTTCCCCAGAGAGGGCCAAACTGTTTTTT.

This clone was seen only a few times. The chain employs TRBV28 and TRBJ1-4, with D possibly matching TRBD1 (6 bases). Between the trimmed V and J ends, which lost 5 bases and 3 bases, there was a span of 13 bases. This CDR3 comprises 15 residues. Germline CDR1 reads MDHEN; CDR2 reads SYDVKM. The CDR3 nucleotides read TGTGCCAGCAGTCCCGGGGGGCGGTCTAATGAAAAACTGTTTTTT. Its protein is CASSPGGRSNEKLFF.

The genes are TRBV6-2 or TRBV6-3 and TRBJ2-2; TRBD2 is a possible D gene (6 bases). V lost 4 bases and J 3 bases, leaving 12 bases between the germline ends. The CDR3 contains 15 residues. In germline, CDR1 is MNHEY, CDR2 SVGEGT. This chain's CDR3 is CASSSAREDTGELFF. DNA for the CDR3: TGTGCCAGCAGTTCGGCCAGGGAGGACACCGGGGAGCTGTTTTTT.

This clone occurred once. CDR3 nucleotide sequence: TGTGCCAGTAGTCCACCAGGACAGGGCGACACAGATACGCAGTATTTT. Translated: CASSPPGQGDTDTQYF. This sequence joins TRBV19 and TRBJ2-3; 8 bases match TRBD1. Per germline, CDR1 LNHDA and CDR2 SQIVND (reference sequence). The CDR3 is 16 residues long. V dropped 5 bases and J dropped 2; count of bases not matched to a gene: 9.

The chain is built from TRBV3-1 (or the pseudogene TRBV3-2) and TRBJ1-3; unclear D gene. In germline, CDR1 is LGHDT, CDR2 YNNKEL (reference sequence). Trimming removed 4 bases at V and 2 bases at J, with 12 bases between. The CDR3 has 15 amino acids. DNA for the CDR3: TGTGCCAGCAGCCGCCCCACGGGAACTGGAAACACCATATATTTT. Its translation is CASSRPTGTGNTIYF.

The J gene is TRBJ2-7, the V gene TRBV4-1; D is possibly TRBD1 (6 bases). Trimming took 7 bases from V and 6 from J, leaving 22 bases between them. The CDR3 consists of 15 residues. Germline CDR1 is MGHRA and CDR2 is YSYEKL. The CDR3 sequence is CASTWFTGSYGEQYF. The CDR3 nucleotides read TGCGCCAGCACCTGGTTTACAGGGTCTTACGGCGAGCAGTACTTC.

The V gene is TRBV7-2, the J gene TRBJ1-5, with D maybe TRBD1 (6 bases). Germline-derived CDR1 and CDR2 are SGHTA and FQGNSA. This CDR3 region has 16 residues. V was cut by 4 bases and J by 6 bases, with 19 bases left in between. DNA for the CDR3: TGTGCCAGCAGCTCCTATGGTGGGGGGGCAGCTCAGCCCCAGCATTTT. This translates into CASSSYGGGAAQPQHF.

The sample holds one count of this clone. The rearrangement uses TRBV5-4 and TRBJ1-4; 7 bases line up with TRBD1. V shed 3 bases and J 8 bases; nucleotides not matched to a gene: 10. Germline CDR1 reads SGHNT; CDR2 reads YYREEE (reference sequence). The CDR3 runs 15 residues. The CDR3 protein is CASSSPTGRNEKLFF. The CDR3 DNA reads TGTGCCAGCAGCTCGCCGACAGGGAGGAACGAAAAACTGTTTTTT.

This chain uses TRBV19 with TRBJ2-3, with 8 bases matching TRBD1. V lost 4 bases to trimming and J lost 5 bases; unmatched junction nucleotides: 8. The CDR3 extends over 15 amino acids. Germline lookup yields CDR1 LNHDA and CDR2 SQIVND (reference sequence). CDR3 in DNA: TGTGCCAGTAGTACCACCGACGACAGGGGAGATACGCAGTATTTT. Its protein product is CASSTTDDRGDTQYF.

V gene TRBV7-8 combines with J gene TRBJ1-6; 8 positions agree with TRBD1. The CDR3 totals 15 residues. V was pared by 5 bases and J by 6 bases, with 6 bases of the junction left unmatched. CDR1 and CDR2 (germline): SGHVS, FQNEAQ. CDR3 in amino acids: CASSLLGQANSPLHF. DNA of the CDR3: TGTGCCAGCAGCCTGCTGGGACAGGCTAATTCACCCCTCCACTTT.

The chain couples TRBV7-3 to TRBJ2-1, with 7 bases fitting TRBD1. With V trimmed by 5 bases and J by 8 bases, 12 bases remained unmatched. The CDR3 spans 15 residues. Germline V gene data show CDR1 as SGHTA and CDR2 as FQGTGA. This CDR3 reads CASSREDRVGDEQFF. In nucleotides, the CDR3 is TGTGCCAGCAGCCGAGAAGACAGGGTCGGGGATGAGCAGTTCTTC.

The CDR3 coding sequence is TGTGCCACCAGTGATCCTACAGGGAGGGCGAACACCGGGGAGCTGTTTTTT. Its protein product is CATSDPTGRANTGELFF. The rearrangement uses TRBV24-1 and TRBJ2-2, with a weak D call TRBD2 (7 bases). Trimming left V 3 bases short and J 0 bases short, with 13 bases between. Germline V CDR1 and CDR2: KGHDR, SFDVKD. The CDR3 consists of 17 residues.

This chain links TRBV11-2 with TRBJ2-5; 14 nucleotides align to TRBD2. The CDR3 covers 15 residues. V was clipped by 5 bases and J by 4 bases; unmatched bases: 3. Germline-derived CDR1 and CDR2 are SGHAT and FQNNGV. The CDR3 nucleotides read TGTGCCAGCAGCCGGACTAGCGGGGGGCCAGAGACCCAGTACTTC. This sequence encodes CASSRTSGGPETQYF.

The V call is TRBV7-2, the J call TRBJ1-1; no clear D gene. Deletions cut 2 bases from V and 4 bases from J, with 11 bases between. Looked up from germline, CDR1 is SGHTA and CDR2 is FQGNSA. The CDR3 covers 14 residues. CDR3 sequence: CASSLIAAGTEAFF. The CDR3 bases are TGTGCCAGCAGCTTAATCGCGGCGGGCACTGAAGCTTTCTTT.

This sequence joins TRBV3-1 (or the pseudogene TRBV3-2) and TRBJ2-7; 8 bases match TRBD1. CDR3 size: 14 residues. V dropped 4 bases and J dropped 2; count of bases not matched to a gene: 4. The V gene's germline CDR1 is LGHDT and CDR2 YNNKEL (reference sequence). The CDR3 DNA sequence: TGTGCCAGCAGCCGCTGGGACAGGCCCTACGAGCAGTACTTC. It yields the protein CASSRWDRPYEQYF.

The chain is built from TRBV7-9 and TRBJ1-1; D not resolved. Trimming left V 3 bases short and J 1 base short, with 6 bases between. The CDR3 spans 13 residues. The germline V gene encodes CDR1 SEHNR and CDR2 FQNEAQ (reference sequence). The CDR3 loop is CASSLDSNTEAFF. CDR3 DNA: TGTGCCAGCAGCTTGGACTCGAACACTGAAGCTTTCTTT. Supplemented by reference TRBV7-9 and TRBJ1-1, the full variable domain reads DTGVSQNPRHKITKRGQNVTFRCDPISEHNRLYWYRQTLGQGPEFLTYFQNEAQLEKSRLLSDRFSAERPKGSFSTLEIQRTEQGDSAMYLCASSLDSNTEAFFGQGTRLTVV.

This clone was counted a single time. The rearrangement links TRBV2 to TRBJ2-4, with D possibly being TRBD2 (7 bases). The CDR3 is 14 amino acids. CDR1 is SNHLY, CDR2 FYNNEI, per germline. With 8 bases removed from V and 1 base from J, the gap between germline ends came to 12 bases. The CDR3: CASQEGGAKNIQYF. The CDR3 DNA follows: TGTGCCAGCCAGGAGGGGGGGGCCAAAAACATTCAGTACTTC.

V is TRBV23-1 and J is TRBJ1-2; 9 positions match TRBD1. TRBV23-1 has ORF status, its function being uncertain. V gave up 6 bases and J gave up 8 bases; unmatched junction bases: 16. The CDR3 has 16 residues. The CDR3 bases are TGCGCCAGCAGACCGCCTAGGGGGGACAGGGTCGGCGGCTACACCTTC. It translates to CASRPPRGDRVGGYTF.

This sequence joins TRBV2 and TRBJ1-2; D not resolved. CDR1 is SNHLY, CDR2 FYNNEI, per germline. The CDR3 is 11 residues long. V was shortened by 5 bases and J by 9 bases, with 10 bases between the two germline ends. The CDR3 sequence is CASSSGESYTF. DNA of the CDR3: TGTGCCAGCAGTTCTGGGGAGAGCTACACCTTC.

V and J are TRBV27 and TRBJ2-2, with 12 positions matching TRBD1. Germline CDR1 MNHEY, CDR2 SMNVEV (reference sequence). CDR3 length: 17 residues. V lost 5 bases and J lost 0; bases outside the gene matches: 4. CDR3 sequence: CASSPGTGGANTGELFF. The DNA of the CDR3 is TGTGCCAGCAGTCCCGGGACAGGGGGCGCGAACACCGGGGAGCTGTTTTTT.

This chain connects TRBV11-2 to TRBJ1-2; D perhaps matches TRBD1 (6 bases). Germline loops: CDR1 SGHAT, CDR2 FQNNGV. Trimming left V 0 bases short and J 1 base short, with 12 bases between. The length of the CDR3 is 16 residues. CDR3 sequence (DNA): TGTGCCAGCAGCTTAGATCGAGGGGGTGATAACTATGGCTACACCTTC. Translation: CASSLDRGGDNYGYTF.

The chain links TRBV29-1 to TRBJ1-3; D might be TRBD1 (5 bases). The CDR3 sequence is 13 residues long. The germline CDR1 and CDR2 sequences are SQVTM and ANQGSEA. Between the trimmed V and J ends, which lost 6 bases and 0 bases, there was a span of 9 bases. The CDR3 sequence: CSVEQDSGNTIYF. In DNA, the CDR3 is TGCAGCGTCGAACAGGACTCTGGAAACACCATATATTTT. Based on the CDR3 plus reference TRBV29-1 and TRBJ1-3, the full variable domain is SAVISQKPSRDICQRGTSLTIQCQVDSQVTMMFWYRQQPGQSLTLIATANQGSEATYESGFVIDKFPISRPNLTFSTLTVSNMSPEDSSIYLCSVEQDSGNTIYFGEGSWLTVV.

CDR3 DNA sequence: TGCGCCAGCAGCTTGGTGGGACAGGGGGCCTTACCTGAAGCTTTCTTT. Translated, it gives CASSLVGQGALPEAFF. The chain couples TRBV5-1 to TRBJ1-1, with 12 bases lining up with TRBD1. After removal of 0 bases from V and 6 bases from J, the junction contained 6 bases not matched to a gene. This CDR3 has 16 residues. The germline V gene has CDR1 SGHRS and CDR2 YFSETQ.

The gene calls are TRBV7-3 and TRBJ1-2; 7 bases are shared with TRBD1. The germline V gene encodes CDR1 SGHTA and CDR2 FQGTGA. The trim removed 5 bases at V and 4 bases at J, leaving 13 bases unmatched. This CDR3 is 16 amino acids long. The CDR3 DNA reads TGTGCCAGCAGCCCAGGACAGGCCTCTTATGTCTATGGCTACACCTTC. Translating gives CASSPGQASYVYGYTF.